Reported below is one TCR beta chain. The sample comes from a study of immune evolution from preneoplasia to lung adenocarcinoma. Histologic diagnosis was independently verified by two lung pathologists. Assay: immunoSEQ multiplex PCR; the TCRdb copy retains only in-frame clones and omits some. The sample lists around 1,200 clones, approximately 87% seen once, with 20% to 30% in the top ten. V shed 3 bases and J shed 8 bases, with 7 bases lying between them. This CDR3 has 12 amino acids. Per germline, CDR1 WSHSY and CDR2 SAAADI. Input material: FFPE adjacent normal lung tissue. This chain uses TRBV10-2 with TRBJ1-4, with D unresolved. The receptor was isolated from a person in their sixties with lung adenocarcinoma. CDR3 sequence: CASSDVGEKLFF. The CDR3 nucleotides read TGCGCCAGCAGTGATGTTGGAGAAAAACTGTTTTTT.